This T cell receptor (beta chain) emerged from a study of type 1 regulatory T cells. Each CDR3 protein gets one entry after TCRdb re-called the reads with MiXCR. This table has around 69,000 distinct CDR3 sequences, about 62% appearing once. V was clipped by 4 bases and J by 11 bases, with 20 bases between them. This CDR3 is 13 amino acids long. Germline lookup yields CDR1 SQVTM and CDR2 ANQGSEA. Concerning this clonotype: Its antigen is currently unknown.

The sequence derives from a human donor in good health. Input material: cultured T cells, either the whole culture or a sorted T cell fraction (not recorded which). Subset specified: Tr1-enriched cell product generated in vitro against host alloantigens. This chain joins TRBV29-1 and TRBJ1-2; tentatively, D is TRBD1 (6 bases). DNA for the CDR3: TGCAGCGTTGCCGCCACCCGGACAGCGTTATACACCTTC. It yields the protein CSVAATRTALYTF.